A single sample gave rise to the 23 T cell receptor beta chains below, sequenced in a study of blood T cells in healthy people across ages. Combining a sample-barcoded 5' primer with a J-beta primer mix, a second PCR ran for roughly 7 to 12 cycles. TCRdb reanalysed the 5' RACE reads using MiXCR and keeps one entry per CDR3 protein. This table holds nearly 800,000 distinct CDR3 sequences, roughly 50% found once. Sequencing was performed on blood. Source of these receptors: a man in his forties in good health.

This clonotype has just a few counts. The chain carries TRBV11-2 and TRBJ2-5; 7 nucleotides match TRBD2. The germline CDR1 and CDR2 sequences are SGHAT and FQNNGV. The CDR3 has 12 residues. The V segment lost 8 bases and the J segment 5 bases; nucleotides outside the gene matches: 5. Here the CDR3 DNA reads TGTGCCAGCGGTGGGACTACCGAGACCCAGTACTTC. Its protein is CASGGTTETQYF.

V usage is TRBV24-1 and J usage is TRBJ2-1; D is unresolved. The CDR3 runs to 16 residues. Per the germline V gene, CDR1 is KGHDR and CDR2 is SFDVKD. V was pared by 4 bases and J by 0 bases, with 12 bases between. The CDR3 nucleotides are TGTGCCACCAGTGACGTGGACGGAAGCTCCTACAATGAGCAGTTCTTC. Amino acids: CATSDVDGSSYNEQFF.

This chain links TRBV6-6 with TRBJ2-5; perhaps TRBD2 as D (6 bases). The V end lost 6 bases, the J end lost 5 bases, and 19 bases lay between the germline ends. Germline V lookup: CDR1 MNHNY, CDR2 SVGAGI (reference sequence). The CDR3 runs 15 residues. CDR3 amino acids: CASRERAKSTETQYF. DNA for the CDR3: TGTGCCAGCAGGGAGCGGGCAAAGAGTACGGAGACCCAGTACTTC.

This clonotype was observed a few times. The chain is built from TRBV10-2 and TRBJ2-5; 8 bases are shared with TRBD1. After removal of 3 bases from V and 5 bases from J, the junction contained 8 bases not matched to a gene. Per the germline V gene, CDR1 is WSHSY and CDR2 is SAAADI. The CDR3 spans 15 residues. In DNA, the CDR3 is TGCGCCAGCAGTGATCCAGGGGGCAAGGAGGAGACCCAGTACTTC. It codes for CASSDPGGKEETQYF.

This clonotype was seen a few times. The chain carries TRBV21-1 and TRBJ2-7; no check of the table's D call, TRBD1, against the DNA was made. TRBV21-1 is recorded as a pseudogene. The CDR3 is 15 amino acids. CDR3 nucleotide sequence: TGTGCCAGCAGCTCAAGGGGCCAGGGGAACTACGAGCAGTACTTC. This translates into CASSSRGQGNYEQYF.

This clonotype has more than one count but fewer than ten. The rearrangement uses TRBV10-3 and TRBJ2-3; no clear D. Germline CDR1 reads ENHRY; CDR2 reads SYGVKD. The length of the CDR3 is 12 residues. The ends were cut back, 2 bases at V and 4 bases at J, with 4 bases in the middle. CDR3 loop: CAISEPADTQYF. DNA for the CDR3: TGTGCCATCAGTGAGCCGGCAGATACGCAGTATTTT.

A note on this clonotype: A much larger clone lies a single base off, so this may be a read error. The CDR3: CASSAGEWGYEQYF. The CDR3 nucleotides are TGTGCCAGCAGTGCGGGAGAGTGGGGCTACGAGCAGTACTTC. This chain uses TRBV7-2 with TRBJ2-7, with 7 bases lining up with TRBD2. V was clipped by 6 bases and J by 3 bases; unmatched bases: 8. Germline loops: CDR1 SGHTA, CDR2 FQGNSA. This CDR3 has 14 amino acids.

The V call is TRBV9, the J call TRBJ2-5; the match to TRBD1 covers 7 bases. The CDR3 consists of 18 residues. Trimming cost V 0 bases and J 2 bases; bases outside gene matches: 13. Germline V gene lookup returns CDR1 SGDLS and CDR2 YYNGEE. The CDR3 loop is CASSVATGTVLGQETQYF. CDR3 sequence (DNA): TGTGCCAGCAGCGTAGCCACCGGGACAGTTCTTGGGCAAGAGACCCAGTACTTC. Supplemented by reference TRBV9 and TRBJ2-5, the full variable domain reads DSGVTQTPKHLITATGQRVTLRCSPRSGDLSVYWYQQSLDQGLQFLIQYYNGEERAKGNILERFSAQQFPDLHSELNLSSLELGDSALYFCASSVATGTVLGQETQYFGPGTRLLVL.

V is TRBV9 and J is TRBJ2-7; 7 positions match TRBD1. In germline, CDR1 is SGDLS, CDR2 YYNGEE. The V gene end was trimmed by 3 bases and the J gene end by 3 bases; junction bases not matched to a gene: 6. The CDR3 totals 14 residues. In DNA, the CDR3 is TGTGCCAGCAGCGCAGGACAGGTCAACTACGAGCAGTACTTC. Its translation: CASSAGQVNYEQYF.

As DNA, the CDR3 is TGCGCCAGCAGCCAGCTCCTACCGCCAGATACGCAGTATTTT. It encodes CASSQLLPPDTQYF. The chain combines TRBV4-3 with TRBJ2-3; D is unresolved. V was cut by 3 bases and J by 4 bases, with 11 bases left in between. The CDR3 length is 14 residues. Germline V gene lookup returns CDR1 LGHNA and CDR2 YSLEER.

This chain joins TRBV12-3 or TRBV12-4 and TRBJ2-1; D may correspond to TRBD1 or TRBD2 (5 bases each). V was shortened by 3 bases and J by 10 bases, with 16 bases between the two germline ends. CDR3 length equals 14 residues. The CDR3 DNA reads as TGTGCCAGCAGTTTTCTCCAGGGAGTTTCGGAGCAGTTCTTC. Amino acid sequence: CASSFLQGVSEQFF.

This clonotype has more than one count but fewer than ten. The chain carries TRBV3-1 and TRBJ2-6; D call uncertain. The CDR3 has 15 residues. Trimming cost V 4 bases and J 0 bases, with 7 bases left between them. Germline CDR1 reads LGHDT; CDR2 reads YNNKEL (reference sequence). CDR3 DNA: TGTGCCAGCAGCCTTGCTTCCTCTGGGGCCAACGTCCTGACTTTC. Translated: CASSLASSGANVLTF.

J is TRBJ1-1 and V is TRBV5-6, with D perhaps TRBD1 (5 bases). The V end lost 4 bases, the J end lost 0 bases, and 25 bases lay between the germline ends. Germline loops: CDR1 SGHDT, CDR2 YYEEEE. The CDR3 is 19 amino acids. The CDR3 region is CASSPWGMRVESMNTEAFF. CDR3 coding DNA: TGTGCCAGCAGCCCTTGGGGGATGAGAGTGGAATCTATGAACACTGAAGCTTTCTTT. Full variable domain (missing parts from reference TRBV5-6 and TRBJ1-1): DAGVTQSPTHLIKTRGQQVTLRCSPKSGHDTVSWYQQALGQGPQFIFQYYEEEERQRGNFPDRFSGHQFPNYSSELNVNALLLGDSALYLCASSPWGMRVESMNTEAFFGQGTRLTVV.

The chain couples TRBV28 to TRBJ2-3; a weak D match, TRBD2 (5 bases). Trimming cost V 3 bases and J 2 bases, with 15 bases left between them. CDR1 is MDHEN and CDR2 is SYDVKM in the germline V gene. The CDR3 is 16 residues long. CDR3 sequence reads: CASSFFGILYTDTQYF. The DNA for the CDR3 is TGTGCCAGCAGTTTTTTCGGGATTCTCTACACAGATACGCAGTATTTT.

This sequence joins TRBV19 and TRBJ2-5, with 7 nucleotides matching TRBD1. V lost 6 bases to trimming and J lost 5 bases; unmatched junction nucleotides: 9. Germline V lookup: CDR1 LNHDA, CDR2 SQIVND (reference sequence). The CDR3 is 14 amino acids. The CDR3 reads CASSPTGTTETQYF. The CDR3, as DNA: TGTGCCAGTAGCCCGACAGGGACGACGGAGACCCAGTACTTC.

The V call is TRBV6-5, the J call TRBJ2-1; 7 positions agree with TRBD2. CDR1 MNHEY and CDR2 SVGAGI come from the germline V gene. Trimming at V came to 7 bases and at J to 0 bases, leaving 9 bases not matched to a gene. This CDR3 comprises 16 residues. This chain's CDR3 is CASMRTSLSSYNEQFF. The CDR3 DNA follows: TGTGCCAGCATGAGGACTAGTCTCAGCTCCTACAATGAGCAGTTCTTC.

This clonotype was observed a few times. This chain joins TRBV10-3 and TRBJ2-5; 7 nucleotides line up with TRBD1. With 2 bases clipped from V and 1 base from J, the junction kept 1 base outside the gene matches. The CDR3 length is 14 residues. CDR1 ENHRY and CDR2 SYGVKD come from the germline V gene. CDR3 DNA sequence: TGTGCCATCAGTGAGCGGGACAGCCAAGAGACCCAGTACTTC. Translation gives CAISERDSQETQYF.

This clonotype showed up just a few times. V and J are TRBV10-3 and TRBJ2-6; 9 nucleotides line up with TRBD1. There are 19 residues in the CDR3. The germline V gene encodes CDR1 ENHRY and CDR2 SYGVKD. Trimming removed 4 bases from V and 6 bases from J; junction bases left unmatched: 16. CDR3 in DNA: TGTGCCATCAGTGCTGCGGGACAGGGTTCGGTTCGGGAGGCCAACGTCCTGACTTTC. Protein sequence: CAISAAGQGSVREANVLTF.

V gene TRBV6-2 or TRBV6-3 combines with J gene TRBJ2-1; TRBD1 aligns across 7 bases. After removal of 4 bases from V and 10 bases from J, the junction contained 7 bases not matched to a gene. CDR1 is MNHEY and CDR2 is SVGEGT in the germline V gene. CDR3 length: 13 residues. The CDR3 bases are TGTGCCAGCAGTTCAACAGGGGCCAGGGAGCAGTTCTTC. It is translated as CASSSTGAREQFF.

In this sample, this clonotype turned up a few times. The DNA for the CDR3 is TGCGCCAGCAGCCAGGCAATCACCGGGACTAGCGGAGGGCATCAGTACTTC. It translates to CASSQAITGTSGGHQYF. This rearrangement joins TRBV4-3 to TRBJ2-5; the match to TRBD2 covers 11 bases. The CDR3 spans 17 residues. Germline V gene sequence: CDR1 LGHNA, CDR2 YSLEER. Germline trimming cut 3 bases from V and 11 bases from J; bases unmatched to any gene: 17.

The chain has TRBV27 and TRBJ1-2; 7 bases agree with TRBD1. V dropped 2 bases and J dropped 2; count of bases not matched to a gene: 5. In germline, CDR1 is MNHEY, CDR2 SMNVEV (reference sequence). This CDR3 contains 15 residues. For the CDR3, the DNA is TGTGCCAGCAGTTTAAAAGGGGGCCTCAACTATGGCTACACCTTC. Encoded protein: CASSLKGGLNYGYTF.

This sequence joins TRBV7-2 and TRBJ1-3; unclear D gene. The CDR3 consists of 15 residues. V lost 6 bases and J lost 0, with 12 bases in between. CDR1 is SGHTA and CDR2 is FQGNSA in the germline V gene. This CDR3 reads CASSVDGFSGNTIYF. Here the CDR3 DNA reads TGTGCCAGCAGTGTTGACGGTTTCTCTGGAAACACCATATATTTT.

This clonotype came up once. The rearrangement joins TRBV7-2 to TRBJ2-3, with D possibly TRBD2 on 5 matching bases. This CDR3 comprises 15 residues. Trimming shortened V by 6 bases and J by 8 bases, and 21 bases separated the two germline ends. Germline values: CDR1 SGHTA, CDR2 FQGNSA. The CDR3 region has the DNA TGTGCCAGCAGATCCTCGGGGTTGGCCGCGGGTACGCAGTATTTT. It is translated as CASRSSGLAAGTQYF.